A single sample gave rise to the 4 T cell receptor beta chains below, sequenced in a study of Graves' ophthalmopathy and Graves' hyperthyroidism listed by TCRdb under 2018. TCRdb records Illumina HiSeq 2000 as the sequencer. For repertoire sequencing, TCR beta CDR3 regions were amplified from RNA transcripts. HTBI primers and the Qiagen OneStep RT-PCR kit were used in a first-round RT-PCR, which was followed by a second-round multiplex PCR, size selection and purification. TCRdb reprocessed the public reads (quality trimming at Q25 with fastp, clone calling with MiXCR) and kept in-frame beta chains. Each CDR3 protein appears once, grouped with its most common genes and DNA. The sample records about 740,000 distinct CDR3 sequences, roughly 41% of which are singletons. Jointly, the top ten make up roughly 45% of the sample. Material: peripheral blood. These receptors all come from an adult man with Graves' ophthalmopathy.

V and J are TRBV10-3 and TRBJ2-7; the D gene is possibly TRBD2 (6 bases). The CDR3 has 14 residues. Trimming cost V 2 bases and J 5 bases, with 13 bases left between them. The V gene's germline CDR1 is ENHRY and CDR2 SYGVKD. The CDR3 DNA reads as TGTGCCATCAGTGAGCGCGGGATAGTGGACGAGCAGTACTTC. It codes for CAISERGIVDEQYF.

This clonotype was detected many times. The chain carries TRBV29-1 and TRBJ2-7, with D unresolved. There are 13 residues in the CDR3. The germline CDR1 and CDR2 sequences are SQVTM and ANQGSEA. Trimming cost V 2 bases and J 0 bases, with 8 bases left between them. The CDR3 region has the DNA TGCAGCGTTGAATTGGCGATCTCCTACGAGCAGTACTTC. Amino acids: CSVELAISYEQYF.

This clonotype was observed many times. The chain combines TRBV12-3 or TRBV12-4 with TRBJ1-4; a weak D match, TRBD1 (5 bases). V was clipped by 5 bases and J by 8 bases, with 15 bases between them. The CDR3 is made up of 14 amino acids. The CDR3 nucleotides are TGTGCCAGCAGTCTCCCCCCGTCAGGGGAAAAACTGTTTTTT. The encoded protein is CASSLPPSGEKLFF.

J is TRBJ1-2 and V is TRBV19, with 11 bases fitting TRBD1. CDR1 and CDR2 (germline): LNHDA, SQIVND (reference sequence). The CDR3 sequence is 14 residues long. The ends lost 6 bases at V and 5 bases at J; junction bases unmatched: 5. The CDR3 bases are TGTGCCAGTAGGAGGACAGGGGGCTTATATGGCTACACCTTC. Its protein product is CASRRTGGLYGYTF.